Sequencing of this T cell receptor (beta chain) was carried out in a study of Graves' ophthalmopathy and Graves' hyperthyroidism. As for the study in general: Peripheral blood was gathered at first diagnosis, ahead of any treatment whatsoever.

CDR3 length equals 12 residues. CDR1 is SQVTM, CDR2 ANQGSEA, per germline. Trimming took off 7 bases at V and 4 bases at J, with 13 bases between the two ends. The table lists this clonotype with many counts. The PBMCs had their origin in approximately 10 ml of fresh peripheral blood. Transcripts of RNA were the source for amplifying TCR beta CDR3 regions. The authors performed first-round RT-PCR with HTBI primers and then a second-round multiplex PCR. TCRdb recomputed calls from the multiplex PCR reads with MiXCR, one row per CDR3 protein. The repertoire holds some 400,000 distinct CDR3 sequences, with about 18% as singletons.

The genes are TRBV29-1 and TRBJ2-5, with D maybe TRBD1 (5 bases). The sequencing sample was made of peripheral blood. The source is a woman younger than 30 with Graves' ophthalmopathy. This CDR3 reads CSDQGTGETQYF. CDR3 nucleotide sequence: TGCAGCGACCAGGGTACGGGAGAGACCCAGTACTTC.